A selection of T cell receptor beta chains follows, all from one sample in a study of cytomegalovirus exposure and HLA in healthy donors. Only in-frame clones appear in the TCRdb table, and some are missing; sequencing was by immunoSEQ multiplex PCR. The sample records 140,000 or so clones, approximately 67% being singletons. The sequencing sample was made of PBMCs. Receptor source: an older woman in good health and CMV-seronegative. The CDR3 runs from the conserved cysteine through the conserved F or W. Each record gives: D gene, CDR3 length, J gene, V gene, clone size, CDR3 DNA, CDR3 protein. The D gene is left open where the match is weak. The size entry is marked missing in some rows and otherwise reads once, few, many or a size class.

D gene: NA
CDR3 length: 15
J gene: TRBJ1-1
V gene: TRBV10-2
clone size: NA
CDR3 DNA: TGCGCCAGCAGTGAGTCCACAGGAATGAACACTGAAGCTTTCTTT
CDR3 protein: CASSESTGMNTEAFF

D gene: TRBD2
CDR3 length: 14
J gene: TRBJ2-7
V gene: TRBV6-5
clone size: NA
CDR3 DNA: TGTGCCAGCAGCAATCCGGGAGGGTCCTACGAGCAGTACTTC
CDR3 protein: CASSNPGGSYEQYF

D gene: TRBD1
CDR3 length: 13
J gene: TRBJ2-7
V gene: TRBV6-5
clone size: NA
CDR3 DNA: TGTGCCACCAAGACAGGGGTCGACTACGAGCAGTACTTC
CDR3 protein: CATKTGVDYEQYF

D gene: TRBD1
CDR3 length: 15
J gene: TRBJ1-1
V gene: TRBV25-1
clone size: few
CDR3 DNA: TGTGCCAGCAGTGAACAGGGGGCGCGGGTCACTGAAGCTTTCTTT
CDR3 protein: CASSEQGARVTEAFF

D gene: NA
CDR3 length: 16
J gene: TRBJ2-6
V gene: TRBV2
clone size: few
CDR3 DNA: TGTGCCAGCAGCGAACAGAATGCTGCCGGGGCCAACGTCCTGACTTTC
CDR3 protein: CASSEQNAAGANVLTF

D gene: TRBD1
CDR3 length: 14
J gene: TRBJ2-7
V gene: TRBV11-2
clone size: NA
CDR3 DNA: TGTGCCAGCAGCGCCAGGGGGCTTTCGTACGAGCAGTACTTC
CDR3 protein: CASSARGLSYEQYF

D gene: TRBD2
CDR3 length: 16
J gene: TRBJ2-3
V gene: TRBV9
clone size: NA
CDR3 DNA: TGTGCCAGCAGCGTAGCTCAGCGGGGATACACAGATACGCAGTATTTT
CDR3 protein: CASSVAQRGYTDTQYF

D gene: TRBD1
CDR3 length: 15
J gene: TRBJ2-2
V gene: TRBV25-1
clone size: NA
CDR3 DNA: TGTGCCAGCAGACGGGACAGGGGCCATGCCGGGGAGCTGTTTTTT
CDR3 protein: CASRRDRGHAGELFF

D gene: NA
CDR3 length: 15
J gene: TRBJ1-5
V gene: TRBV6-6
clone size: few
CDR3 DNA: TGTGCCAGCAGTACGGGGGGGGACGGAAATCAGCCCCAGCATTTT
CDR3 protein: CASSTGGDGNQPQHF

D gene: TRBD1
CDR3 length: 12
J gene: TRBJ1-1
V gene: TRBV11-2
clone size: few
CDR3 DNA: TGTGCCAGCAGCTTAGAGTCAGGGGGGGCTTTCTTT
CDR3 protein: CASSLESGGAFF

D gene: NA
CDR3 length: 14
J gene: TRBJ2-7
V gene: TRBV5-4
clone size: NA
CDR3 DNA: TGTGCCAGCAGCTTAGGGAACCACCGGAGGGAGCAGTACTTC
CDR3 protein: CASSLGNHRREQYF

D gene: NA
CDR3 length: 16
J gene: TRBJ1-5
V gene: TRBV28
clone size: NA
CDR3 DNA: TGTGCCAGCAGCCCCCATCGAGGGAGGGTAGGTCAGCCCCAGCATTTT
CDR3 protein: CASSPHRGRVGQPQHF

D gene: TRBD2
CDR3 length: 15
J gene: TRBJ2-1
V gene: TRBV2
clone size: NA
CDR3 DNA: TGTGCCAGCAGAGCTAGCGGGGGGCCCCCCAATGAGCAGTTCTTC
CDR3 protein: CASRASGGPPNEQFF

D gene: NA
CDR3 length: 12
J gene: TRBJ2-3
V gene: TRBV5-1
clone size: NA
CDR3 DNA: TGCGCCAGCAGCTTGGAAGACCAGGGTTACTATTTT
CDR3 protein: CASSLEDQGYYF

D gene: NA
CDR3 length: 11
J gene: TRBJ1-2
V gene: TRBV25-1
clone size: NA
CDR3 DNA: TGTGCCAGCAGTGACGTCTATGGCTACACCTTC
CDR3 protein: CASSDVYGYTF

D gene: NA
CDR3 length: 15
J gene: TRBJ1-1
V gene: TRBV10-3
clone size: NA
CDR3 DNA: TGTGCCATCAGTGAGTCCAGACAGTTGAACACTGAAGCTTTCTTT
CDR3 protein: CAISESRQLNTEAFF

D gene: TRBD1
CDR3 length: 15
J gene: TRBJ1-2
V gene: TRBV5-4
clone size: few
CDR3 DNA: TGTGCCAGCAGCGCCGGGACAGGGGGTGGGTATGGCTACACCTTC
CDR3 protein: CASSAGTGGGYGYTF

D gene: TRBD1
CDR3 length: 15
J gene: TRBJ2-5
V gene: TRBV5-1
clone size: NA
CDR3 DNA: TGCGCCAGCAGCTTGGCCGGACAGGGTACGAAGACCCAGTACTTC
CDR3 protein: CASSLAGQGTKTQYF

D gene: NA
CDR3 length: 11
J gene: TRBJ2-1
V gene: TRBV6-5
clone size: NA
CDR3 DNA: TGTGCCAGCAGCAGGGGCAATGAGCAGTTCTTC
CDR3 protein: CASSRGNEQFF

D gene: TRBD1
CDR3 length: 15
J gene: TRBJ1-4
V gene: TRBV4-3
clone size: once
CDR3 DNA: TGCGCCAGCAGCCAAGTTTGGGACAGAGCCGAAAAACTGTTTTTT
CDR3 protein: CASSQVWDRAEKLFF

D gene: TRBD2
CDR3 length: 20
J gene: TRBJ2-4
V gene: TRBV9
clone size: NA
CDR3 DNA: TGTGCCAGCAGCGTAGGGCTTATGGGGACTAGCGGGGGTGTCAAAAACATTCAGTACTTC
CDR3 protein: CASSVGLMGTSGGVKNIQYF

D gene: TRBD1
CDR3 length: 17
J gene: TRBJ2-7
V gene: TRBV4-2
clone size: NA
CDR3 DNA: TGTGCCAGCAGCGCTTCTTTCCGGGACAGGACAACCTACGAGCAGTACTTC
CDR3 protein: CASSASFRDRTTYEQYF

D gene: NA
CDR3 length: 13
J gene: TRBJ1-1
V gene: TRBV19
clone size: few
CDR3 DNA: TGTGCCAGTAGGCCACAGGGTGGCACTGAAGCTTTCTTT
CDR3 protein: CASRPQGGTEAFF

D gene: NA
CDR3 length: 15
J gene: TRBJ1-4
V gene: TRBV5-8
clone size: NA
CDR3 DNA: TGTGCCAGCAGCAGACGGGACATACGGGGTGAAAAACTGTTTTTT
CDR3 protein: CASSRRDIRGEKLFF

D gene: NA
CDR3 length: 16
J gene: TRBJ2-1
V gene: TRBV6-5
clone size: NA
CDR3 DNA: TGTGCCAGCAGTTCACCCCCCAGCGCCCGGGGGAATGAGCAGTTCTTC
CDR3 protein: CASSSPPSARGNEQFF

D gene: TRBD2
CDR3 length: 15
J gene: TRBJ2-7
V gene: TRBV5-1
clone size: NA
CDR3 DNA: TGCGCCAGCAGCTTGGCGGCTAGCGGGAGATACGAGCAGTACTTC
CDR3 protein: CASSLAASGRYEQYF

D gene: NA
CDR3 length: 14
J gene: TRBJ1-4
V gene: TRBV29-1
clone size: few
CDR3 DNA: TGCAGCGTTGACGGTGGGGCGTACAATGAAAAACTGTTTTTT
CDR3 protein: CSVDGGAYNEKLFF

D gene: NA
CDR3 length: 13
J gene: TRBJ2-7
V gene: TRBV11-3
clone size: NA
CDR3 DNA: TGTGCCAGCAGCTTAGAATACTCCTACGAGCAGTACTTC
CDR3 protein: CASSLEYSYEQYF

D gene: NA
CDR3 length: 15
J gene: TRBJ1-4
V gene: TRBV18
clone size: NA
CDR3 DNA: TGTGCCAGCTCGCCGAAGACAGCAACTAATGAAAAACTGTTTTTT
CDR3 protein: CASSPKTATNEKLFF

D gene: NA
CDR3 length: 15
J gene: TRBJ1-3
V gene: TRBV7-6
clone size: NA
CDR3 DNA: TGTGCCAGCAGCGCCCCGAGCGGAACTGGAAACACCATATATTTT
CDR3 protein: CASSAPSGTGNTIYF

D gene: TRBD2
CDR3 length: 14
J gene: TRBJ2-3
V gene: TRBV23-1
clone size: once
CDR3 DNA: TGCGCCAGCAGTCAATGTGGCGGGGGGGCTCCGCAGTATTTT
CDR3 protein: CASSQCGGGAPQYF